The 27 T cell receptor beta chains presented below share a single source sample, sequenced in a study of blood T cell repertoires in COVID-19. The protocol was immunoSEQ multiplex PCR, while the TCRdb copy is restricted to in-frame clones and leaves out a portion. The profile shows 75,000 to 90,000 clones, around four fifths of them singletons. The sample comprised peripheral blood. These receptors were obtained from a man at least 80 years old with active or convalescent COVID-19.

The chain links TRBV28 to TRBJ1-5; D call uncertain. V dropped 1 base and J dropped 0 bases, with 7 bases sitting between them. The germline V gene encodes CDR1 MDHEN and CDR2 SYDVKM. This CDR3 is built from 15 residues. The CDR3 DNA sequence: TGTGCCAGCAGTTTATTTGTCTATAGCAATCAGCCCCAGCATTTT. This gives the protein CASSLFVYSNQPQHF.

The chain joins TRBV10-2 to TRBJ2-3; D call uncertain. CDR3 length: 13 amino acids. Germline loops: CDR1 WSHSY, CDR2 SAAADI. V was trimmed by 7 bases and J by 2 bases, leaving 10 bases between them. CDR3 bases: TGCGCCAGCACTGGGCACCTCACAGATACGCAGTATTTT. It codes for CASTGHLTDTQYF.

The rearrangement joins TRBV5-1 to TRBJ2-3; no firm D call. V was clipped by 4 bases and J by 4 bases, with 13 bases between them. Germline CDR1 is SGHRS and CDR2 is YFSETQ. The CDR3 has 14 amino acids. The CDR3 is CASSGYYQPDTQYF. The DNA of the CDR3 is TGCGCCAGCAGCGGATACTACCAGCCAGATACGCAGTATTTT.

The chain couples TRBV2 to TRBJ1-1, with 7 bases fitting TRBD1. CDR1 and CDR2 (germline): SNHLY, FYNNEI. J gave up 1 base and V 6 bases, and 5 bases lay outside the gene matches. CDR3 length: 14 residues. As DNA, the CDR3 is TGTGCCAGCAGACTACAGGGGAGGAACACTGAAGCTTTCTTT. Translated: CASRLQGRNTEAFF.

This chain uses TRBV18 with TRBJ2-5; tentative D call: TRBD2 (5 bases). The CDR3 has 13 residues. V was pared by 6 bases and J by 3 bases, with 11 bases between. Per germline, CDR1 KGHSH and CDR2 LQKENI. DNA of the CDR3: TGTGCCAGCTCGCCTGGACTGGAAGAGACCCAGTACTTC. Protein sequence: CASSPGLEETQYF.

The rearrangement uses TRBV7-6 and TRBJ2-5; 10 nucleotides match TRBD2. CDR1 SGHVS and CDR2 FNYEAQ come from the germline V gene. The CDR3 runs to 14 residues. The J segment lost 5 bases and the V segment lost 5 bases, leaving 5 bases of the junction unmatched. CDR3 sequence reads: CASSPSGRAETQYF. The CDR3 nucleotides read TGTGCCAGCAGCCCGAGCGGGAGGGCGGAGACCCAGTACTTC. The variable domain in full, completed from reference TRBV7-6 and TRBJ2-5, reads GAGVSQSPRYKVTKRGQDVALRCDPISGHVSLYWYRQALGQGPEFLTYFNYEAQQDKSGLPNDRFSAERPEGSISTLTIQRTEQRDSAMYRCASSPSGRAETQYFGPGTRLLVL.

The rearrangement uses TRBV5-1 and TRBJ2-1; 10 bases align to TRBD2. The CDR3 is 15 residues long. V dropped 4 bases and J dropped 4; count of bases not matched to a gene: 5. CDR1 and CDR2 (germline): SGHRS, YFSETQ. The CDR3 DNA sequence: TGCGCCAGCAGCGCGTCTAGCGGGGGTTACAATGAGCAGTTCTTC. Protein sequence: CASSASSGGYNEQFF. Complete variable domain (other parts from reference TRBV5-1 and TRBJ2-1): KAGVTQTPRYLIKTRGQQVTLSCSPISGHRSVSWYQQTPGQGLQFLFEYFSETQRNKGNFPGRFSGRQFSNSRSEMNVSTLELGDSALYLCASSASSGGYNEQFFGPGTRLTVL.

This clone has a handful of counts. The chain has TRBV15 and TRBJ1-5; TRBD1 aligns across 7 bases. The CDR3 runs to 16 residues. V was pared by 4 bases and J by 2 bases, with 8 bases of the junction left unmatched. Looked up from germline, CDR1 is LNHNV and CDR2 is YYDKDF (reference sequence). CDR3 sequence: CATSNLDRIRNQPQHF. Here the CDR3 DNA reads TGTGCCACCAGCAACCTGGACAGGATACGCAATCAGCCCCAGCATTTT.

The chain uses TRBV10-3 and TRBJ2-5; 9 bases line up with TRBD2. Trimming removed 0 bases from V and 0 bases from J; junction bases left unmatched: 11. The CDR3 totals 19 residues. Germline CDR1 reads ENHRY; CDR2 reads SYGVKD. The CDR3 DNA reads TGTGCCATCAGTGAGTCCCGGACTAGCGTAAGGGGGAACCAAGAGACCCAGTACTTC. This gives the protein CAISESRTSVRGNQETQYF.

The V gene is TRBV6-5, the J gene TRBJ1-2; tentative D call: TRBD1 (6 bases). Germline V lookup: CDR1 MNHEY, CDR2 SVGAGI. V lost 7 bases to trimming and J lost 4 bases, with 19 bases between them. There are 15 residues in the CDR3. Here the CDR3 DNA reads TGTGCCAGCATCCTGTCCACAGGGTCCCTCTATGGCTACACCTTC. Its translation: CASILSTGSLYGYTF.

The chain has TRBV11-3 and TRBJ1-3; the D is unclear. V was clipped by 0 bases and J by 0 bases, with 9 bases between them. Germline V lookup: CDR1 SGHNT, CDR2 YENEEA. This CDR3 contains 16 residues. DNA of the CDR3: TGTGCCAGCAGCTTAGATTCGGGATACTCTGGAAACACCATATATTTT. It encodes CASSLDSGYSGNTIYF.

The chain has TRBV23-1 and TRBJ2-2, with D possibly matching TRBD2 (5 bases). TRBV23-1 carries the ORF label, with uncertain function. Trimming took 11 bases from V and 1 from J, leaving 14 bases between them. The CDR3 is made up of 14 amino acids. CDR3 amino acids: CARDRVENTGELFF. In DNA form, the CDR3 reads TGCGCCCGGGATCGGGTAGAGAACACCGGGGAGCTGTTTTTT.

This chain connects TRBV5-6 to TRBJ1-4; TRBD1 might be the D (6 bases). This CDR3 has 14 residues. Germline assignment: CDR1 SGHDT and CDR2 YYEEEE. Between the trimmed V and J ends, which lost 2 bases and 6 bases, there was a span of 11 bases. The CDR3 reads CASSFPDSHEKLFF. The CDR3 coding sequence is TGTGCCAGCAGCTTCCCGGACAGCCATGAAAAACTGTTTTTT.

The V gene is TRBV6-4, the J gene TRBJ1-1, with D maybe TRBD1 (5 bases). CDR3 size: 12 residues. The V and J ends lost 5 bases and 7 bases respectively, with 11 bases between them. Per the germline V gene, CDR1 is MRHNA and CDR2 is SNTAGT. The chain's CDR3 is CASSTDGGEAFF. The CDR3 region has the DNA TGTGCCAGCAGTACCGACGGGGGTGAAGCTTTCTTT.

The chain links TRBV5-1 to TRBJ2-3; TRBD1 agrees at 7 bases. The CDR3 loop spans 15 amino acids. Germline V gives CDR1 SGHRS, CDR2 YFSETQ. Germline trimming cut 1 base from V and 3 bases from J; bases unmatched to any gene: 5. In nucleotides, the CDR3 is TGCGCCAGCAGCTTGACAGGGGCCTTTACAGATACGCAGTATTTT. Residues: CASSLTGAFTDTQYF.

The chain combines TRBV5-1 with TRBJ1-2, with D possibly matching TRBD1 (5 bases). Germline lookup yields CDR1 SGHRS and CDR2 YFSETQ. This CDR3 has 14 amino acids. Deletions cut 4 bases from V and 4 bases from J, with 14 bases between. The CDR3 region is CASSLQVPPYGYTF. As DNA, the CDR3 is TGCGCCAGCAGCCTACAGGTGCCACCCTATGGCTACACCTTC.

The chain recombines TRBV19 with TRBJ2-7; a weak D match, TRBD2 (6 bases). This CDR3 is 15 amino acids long. The V gene's germline CDR1 is LNHDA and CDR2 SQIVND (reference sequence). Here the CDR3 reads CASSVEVGRGYEQYV. CDR3 sequence (DNA): TGTGCCAGTAGTGTAGAAGTCGGGAGAGGGTACGAGCAGTACGTC.

The chain couples TRBV28 to TRBJ2-3; TRBD2 might be the D (6 bases). Germline assignment: CDR1 MDHEN and CDR2 SYDVKM. V lost 8 bases to trimming and J lost 2 bases, with 11 bases between them. The CDR3 sequence is 13 residues long. The CDR3 protein is CASHSGDTDTQYF. The CDR3 coding sequence is TGTGCCAGCCATAGCGGAGACACAGATACGCAGTATTTT.

The chain has TRBV5-6 and TRBJ2-3, with 10 bases that match TRBD2. From germline, CDR1 is SGHDT and CDR2 YYEEEE. V gave up 4 bases and J gave up 2 bases; unmatched junction bases: 13. The CDR3 extends over 18 amino acids. CDR3 loop: CASSAWGSGLAYTDTQYF. The CDR3 DNA reads as TGTGCCAGCAGCGCTTGGGGCTCGGGACTAGCGTACACAGATACGCAGTATTTT.

This chain joins TRBV18 and TRBJ2-3, with 10 bases aligning to TRBD2. The CDR3 is made up of 15 amino acids. The germline V gene encodes CDR1 KGHSH and CDR2 LQKENI. Losses at the gene ends were 4 bases for V and 2 bases for J; bases not matched to a gene: 3. CDR3 protein: CASSLTSGDTDTQYF. The DNA of the CDR3 is TGTGCCAGCTCACTAACTAGCGGGGACACAGATACGCAGTATTTT.

This chain links TRBV7-2 with TRBJ1-6; D perhaps matches TRBD1 (6 bases). Trimming removed 5 bases from V and 0 bases from J, with 8 bases in between. This CDR3 is 15 amino acids long. Germline assignment: CDR1 SGHTA and CDR2 FQGNSA. The CDR3 DNA reads as TGTGCCAGCAGCGCACAGGGCTCCTATAATTCACCCCTCCACTTT. Amino acid sequence: CASSAQGSYNSPLHF. The full variable domain, in which reference TRBV7-2 and TRBJ1-6 provide the parts outside the CDR3, is GAGVSQSPSNKVTEKGKDVELRCDPISGHTALYWYRQSLGQGLEFLIYFQGNSAPDKSGLPSDRFSAERTGGSVSTLTIQRTQQEDSAVYLCASSAQGSYNSPLHFGNGTRLTVT.

The chain is built from TRBV11-3 and TRBJ2-3, with D unclear. Trimming pared 3 bases from V and 1 base from J, leaving 11 bases between. Looked up from germline, CDR1 is SGHNT and CDR2 is YENEEA. The CDR3 has 15 residues. CDR3: CASSFTYTRTDTQYF. CDR3 bases: TGTGCCAGCAGCTTTACCTATACTCGCACAGATACGCAGTATTTT.

This chain links TRBV19 with TRBJ1-1; perhaps TRBD1 as D (6 bases). Looked up from germline, CDR1 is LNHDA and CDR2 is SQIVND (reference sequence). There are 14 residues in the CDR3. Between the trimmed V and J ends, which lost 6 bases and 3 bases, there was a span of 14 bases. CDR3 amino acids: CASRGGTSDTEAFF. The CDR3 nucleotides read TGTGCCAGTAGGGGAGGGACATCGGACACTGAAGCTTTCTTT.

The rearrangement uses TRBV5-1 and TRBJ1-2, with TRBD1 matching 8 bases. The CDR3 length is 14 residues. In germline, CDR1 is SGHRS, CDR2 YFSETQ. V trimming: 4 bases; J trimming: 3 bases; junction bases outside the gene matches: 5. The CDR3 sequence is CASSPGQADYGYTF. The CDR3 region has the DNA TGCGCCAGCAGCCCGGGACAGGCCGACTATGGCTACACCTTC.

The chain joins TRBV6-5 to TRBJ2-7; tentative D call: TRBD2 (6 bases). The V end lost 6 bases, the J end lost 3 bases, and 18 bases lay between the germline ends. Germline CDR1 and CDR2: MNHEY and SVGAGI. The CDR3 runs to 15 residues. In DNA, the CDR3 is TGTGCCAGCAGGCCCGCTCTGGGGGGAGTCTACGAGCAGTACGTC. As protein: CASRPALGGVYEQYV.

The chain combines TRBV2 with TRBJ2-5, with 10 positions matching TRBD2. CDR1 and CDR2 from the germline V gene are SNHLY and FYNNEI. CDR3 length: 15 residues. V lost 7 bases and J lost 3; bases outside the gene matches: 8. In nucleotides, the CDR3 is TGTGCCAGCACCCTACAACTAGCGGGGAAAGAGACCCAGTACTTC. Amino acids: CASTLQLAGKETQYF.

The chain recombines TRBV11-2 with TRBJ2-2; 10 bases agree with TRBD2. Losses at the gene ends were 0 bases for V and 0 bases for J; bases not matched to a gene: 7. The CDR3 sequence is 19 residues long. Germline loops: CDR1 SGHAT, CDR2 FQNNGV. For the CDR3, the DNA is TGTGCCAGCAGCTTAGATATGCGACTAGCGGGTACGAACACCGGGGAGCTGTTTTTT. Residues: CASSLDMRLAGTNTGELFF.